These 12 T cell receptor beta chains were all obtained from the same sample, sequenced in a study of tumor-infiltrating lymphocytes in primary liver carcinoma. Making TCR beta cDNA involved approximately 0.5 ug total RNA and a constant-region primer. For TCR beta, libraries were produced by three nested multiplex PCR rounds using slightly modified ARM-PCR. The study ran its first two PCR rounds for nine to ten cycles each, using TRBV1-TRBV30 forward primers and a C-beta reverse primer. Each CDR3 protein is one row after TCRdb ran MiXCR on the multiplex PCR reads. This table holds some 130,000 distinct CDR3 sequences, about two thirds found once. Without any cell sorting, roughly 20-30 mg of bulk tissue yielded co-extracted RNA and DNA. Sequencing input: tumor-adjacent normal liver tissue. The receptors were sampled from a woman aged 60-70 years with primary liver carcinoma and hepatitis B virus infection.

Points on this clonotype: One end of the junction fails to match germline, which may point to a read error. The V call is TRBV11-2, the J call TRBJ2-2; possibly TRBD2 for D (5 bases). Germline V lookup: CDR1 SGHAT, CDR2 FQNNGV. The CDR3 has 16 residues. In nucleotides, the CDR3 is TGTGTCAACAGCTTAGCCATCACAGCGGCGACCGGGGAGCTGTTTTTC. This codes for CVNSLAITAATGELFF.

Concerning this clonotype: This CDR3 fails to terminate in the conserved phenylalanine or tryptophan, so it likely reflects a read error. This chain uses TRBV5-1 with TRBJ2-5; 10 bases align to TRBD1. With V trimmed by 4 bases and J by 5 bases, 2 bases remained unmatched. The CDR3 runs to 13 residues. Germline V gene data show CDR1 as SGHRS and CDR2 as YFSETQ. CDR3: CASSTGQGETQYL. CDR3 sequence (DNA): TGCGCCAGCAGCACGGGACAGGGGGAGACCCAGTACCTC.

Of note for this clonotype: This clone may be a read error of a much larger clone one base away. The chain links TRBV10-3 to TRBJ1-3; D remains ambiguous. The germline gives CDR1 ENHRY, CDR2 SYGVKD. The CDR3 runs 14 residues. The chain's CDR3 is CAISESVSGNTMYF. The CDR3 DNA is TGTGCCATCAGTGAGTCAGTTTCTGGAAACACCATGTATTTT.

In regard to this clonotype: One end of the junction does not line up with germline, which may come from a read error. The chain is built from TRBV7-9 and TRBJ1-6, with unresolved D. The CDR3 consists of 13 residues. Germline loops: CDR1 SEHNR, CDR2 FQNEAQ (reference sequence). Here the CDR3 DNA reads TGTGCCAGCAACCTCGAAAGAGGTTCACCCCTCCGCTTT. This sequence encodes CASNLERGSPLRF. The variable domain in full, completed from reference TRBV7-9 and TRBJ1-6, reads DTGVSQNPRHKITKRGQNVTFRCDPISEHNRLYWYRQTLGQGPEFLTYFQNEAQLEKSRLLSDRFSAERPKGSFSTLEIQRTEQGDSAMYLCASNLERGSPLRFGNGTRLTVT.

This clonotype was observed a few times. A much more abundant neighbour one base away suggests this may be a read error. J is TRBJ2-3 and V is TRBV4-1; D is undetermined. V was cut by 3 bases and J by 0 bases, with 7 bases left in between. The CDR3 runs 14 residues. From germline, CDR1 is MGHRA and CDR2 YSYEKL. The CDR3 sequence is CASSQNLSTDTQYF. The CDR3, as DNA: TGCGCCAGCAGCCAGAACCTAAGCACAGATACGCAGTATTTT.

Of note for this clonotype: With a much larger clone just one base away, this may be a read error. The rearrangement links TRBV28 to TRBJ2-3, with 13 bases matching TRBD2. The germline V gene encodes CDR1 MDHEN and CDR2 SYDVKM. The CDR3 loop spans 18 amino acids. V lost 6 bases, J lost 6 bases, and 15 bases stayed unmatched. DNA of the CDR3: TGTGCCAGCAGCTTACCATCCACTAGCGGGAGGGTCCGGGATACGCAGTATTTT. It yields the protein CASSLPSTSGRVRDTQYF.

Comments on this clonotype: Mismatch with germline at one junction end may stem from a read error. For the CDR3, the DNA is TGTGCCGGCAGTGAATGGAGGAACACTGAAGCTTTATTT. Translation gives CAGSEWRNTEALF. This chain uses TRBV6-1 with TRBJ1-1; D not resolved. The CDR3 loop spans 13 amino acids. In germline, CDR1 is MNHNS, CDR2 SASEGT.

In regard to this clonotype: A junction boundary mismatches the germline segment, possibly from a read error. This chain connects TRBV5-8 to TRBJ2-7; tentatively, D is TRBD1 or TRBD2 (5 bases each). Germline V gives CDR1 SGHTS, CDR2 YDEGEE. The CDR3 spans 14 residues. CDR3 in DNA: TGTACCAGCAGCTTGGACCGGGACCTCTACGAGCAGTACTTC. It encodes CTSSLDRDLYEQYF.

As to this clonotype: A clone one base away is much larger, so this may be a read error. J is TRBJ2-1 and V is TRBV29-1; TRBD2 matches 8 bases. Germline CDR1 and CDR2: SQVTM and ANQGSEA. The CDR3 contains 17 residues. In DNA form, the CDR3 reads TGCAGCGCCATCATCTGGGGGACTAGGGGGAGAGGCAATGGGCAGTTCTTC. Protein: CSAIIWGTRGRGNGQFF.

The chain links TRBV20-1 to TRBJ2-1; 7 bases match TRBD1. Germline CDR1 and CDR2: DFQATT and SNEGSKA (reference sequence). The CDR3 totals 16 residues. V gave up 6 bases and J gave up 13 bases; unmatched junction bases: 24. In DNA, the CDR3 is TGCAGTGCCCGAATCCCCTCCCGAGGGGGCCAGGTCGATCAGTTCTTC. It yields the protein CSARIPSRGGQVDQFF.

The count of this clonotype is one. A much larger clone sits a single nucleotide away, making a read error possible. The chain uses TRBV30 and TRBJ2-1, with 12 bases matching TRBD2. Per the germline V gene, CDR1 is GTSNPN and CDR2 is SVGIG (reference sequence). The V segment lost 0 bases and the J segment 9 bases; nucleotides outside the gene matches: 9. This CDR3 contains 16 residues. The CDR3 here is CAWSVLAGGVRSEQFF. The CDR3 coding sequence is TGTGCCTGGAGTGTACTAGCGGGAGGAGTTAGGAGTGAGCAGTTCTTC.

This clonotype has at least ten counts. The rearrangement uses TRBV30 and TRBJ2-4, with a possible D match to TRBD1 (5 bases). V shed 4 bases and J shed 1 base, with 11 bases lying between them. This CDR3 region has 14 residues. CDR1 is GTSNPN, CDR2 SVGIG, per germline (reference sequence). For the CDR3, the DNA is TGTGCCTGGAAGGGGTCAGGGGCCAAAAACATTCAGTACTTC. Its translation: CAWKGSGAKNIQYF.